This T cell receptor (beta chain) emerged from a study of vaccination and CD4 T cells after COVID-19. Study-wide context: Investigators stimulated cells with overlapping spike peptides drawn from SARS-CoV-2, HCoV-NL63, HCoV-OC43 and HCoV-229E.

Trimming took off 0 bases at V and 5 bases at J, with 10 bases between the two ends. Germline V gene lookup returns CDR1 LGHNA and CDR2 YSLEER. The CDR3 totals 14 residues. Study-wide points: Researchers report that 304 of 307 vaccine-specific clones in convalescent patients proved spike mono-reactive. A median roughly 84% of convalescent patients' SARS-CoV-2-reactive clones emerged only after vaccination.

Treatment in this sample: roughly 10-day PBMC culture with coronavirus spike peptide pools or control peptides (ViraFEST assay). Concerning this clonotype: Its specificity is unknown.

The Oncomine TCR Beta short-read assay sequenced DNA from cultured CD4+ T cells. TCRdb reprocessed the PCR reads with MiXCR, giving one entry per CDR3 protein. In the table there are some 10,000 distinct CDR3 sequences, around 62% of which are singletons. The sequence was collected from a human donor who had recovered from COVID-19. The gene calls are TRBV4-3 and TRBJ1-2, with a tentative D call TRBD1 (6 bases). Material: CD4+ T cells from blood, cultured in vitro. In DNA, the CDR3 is TGCGCCAGCAGCCAAGATGGGGGCGGGTATGGCTACACCTTC. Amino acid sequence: CASSQDGGGYGYTF.